This T cell receptor (beta chain) was profiled in a study of cytomegalovirus exposure and HLA in healthy donors. The CDR3 has 13 residues. CDR1 GTSNPN and CDR2 SVGIG come from the germline V gene (reference sequence). V gave up 0 bases and J gave up 5 bases, with 8 bases separating them. This clone came up once. Its antigen remains unidentified. The primer mix had 60 Vbeta and 13 Jbeta primers. Profiled with immunoSEQ multiplex PCR; TCRdb holds only in-frame clones, not every one. Among approximately 170,000 clones, about 59% were seen once, and the ten largest hold 2.5% to 3%. Findings of the study overall: Several of the most significant clusters appeared, in a later analysis, to be linked to common viral pathogens. In a later analysis, productive TCRs from donors in an Asian-associated ancestry cluster reportedly carried fewer N-insertions than the cohort mean.

Sequenced material: PBMCs. This sequence originates from a man aged 35-49 years in good health and CMV-seronegative. The chain joins TRBV30 to TRBJ1-5, with no clear D. CDR3 sequence: CAWSVSPYQPQHF. In DNA, the CDR3 is TGTGCCTGGAGTGTCTCCCCCTATCAGCCCCAGCATTTT. Full variable domain (remainder filled in from reference TRBV30 and TRBJ1-5): SQTIHQWPATLVQPVGSPLSLECTVEGTSNPNLYWYRQAAGRGLQLLFYSVGIGQISSEVPQNLSASRPQDRQFILSSKKLLLSDSGFYLCAWSVSPYQPQHFGDGTRLSIL.